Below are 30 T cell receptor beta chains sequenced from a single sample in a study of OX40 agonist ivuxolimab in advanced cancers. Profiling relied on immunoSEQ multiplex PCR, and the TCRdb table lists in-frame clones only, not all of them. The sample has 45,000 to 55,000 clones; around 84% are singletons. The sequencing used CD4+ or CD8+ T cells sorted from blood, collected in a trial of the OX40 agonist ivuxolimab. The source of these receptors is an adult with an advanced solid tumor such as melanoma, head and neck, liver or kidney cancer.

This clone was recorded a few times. CDR3 in DNA: TGTGCCAGCAGCCTAGTGGTTACCTACAATGAGCAGTTCTTC. Translation gives CASSLVVTYNEQFF. The V and J genes are TRBV5-8 and TRBJ2-1; D call uncertain. Germline CDR1 SGHTS, CDR2 YDEGEE. There are 14 residues in the CDR3. The ends were cut back, 4 bases at V and 2 bases at J, with 10 bases in the middle. Using reference TRBV5-8 and TRBJ2-1 for the parts outside the CDR3, the full variable domain is EAGVTQSPTHLIKTRGQQATLRCSPISGHTSVYWYQQALGLGLQFLLWYDEGEERNRGNFPPRFSGRQFPNYSSELNVNALELEDSALYLCASSLVVTYNEQFFGPGTRLTVL.

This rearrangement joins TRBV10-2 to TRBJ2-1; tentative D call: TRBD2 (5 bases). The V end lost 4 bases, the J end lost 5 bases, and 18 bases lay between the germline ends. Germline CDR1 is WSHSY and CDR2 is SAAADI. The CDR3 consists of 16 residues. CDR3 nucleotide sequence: TGCGCCAGCAGTGGTTTGGTGGCGGGCAAAGACAATGAGCAGTTCTTC. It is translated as CASSGLVAGKDNEQFF.

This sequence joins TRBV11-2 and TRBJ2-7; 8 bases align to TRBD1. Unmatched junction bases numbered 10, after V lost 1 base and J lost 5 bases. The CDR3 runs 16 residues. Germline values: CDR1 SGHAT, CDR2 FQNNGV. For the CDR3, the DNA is TGTGCCAGCAGCTTAGCGACAGGGGTACGGCTCAACGAGCAGTACTTC. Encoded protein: CASSLATGVRLNEQYF.

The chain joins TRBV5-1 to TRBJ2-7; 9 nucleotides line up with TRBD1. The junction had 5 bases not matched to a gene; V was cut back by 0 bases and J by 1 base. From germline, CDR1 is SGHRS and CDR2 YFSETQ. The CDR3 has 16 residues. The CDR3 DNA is TGCGCCAGCAGCTTGGGGGGACAGGGAATTTCCTACGAGCAGTACTTC. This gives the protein CASSLGGQGISYEQYF.

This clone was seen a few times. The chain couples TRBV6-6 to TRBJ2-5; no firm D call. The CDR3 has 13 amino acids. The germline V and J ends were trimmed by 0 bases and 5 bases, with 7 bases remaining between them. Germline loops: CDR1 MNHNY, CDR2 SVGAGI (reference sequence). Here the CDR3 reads CASSYSWRETQYF. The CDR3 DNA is TGTGCCAGCAGTTACTCGTGGCGGGAGACCCAGTACTTC.

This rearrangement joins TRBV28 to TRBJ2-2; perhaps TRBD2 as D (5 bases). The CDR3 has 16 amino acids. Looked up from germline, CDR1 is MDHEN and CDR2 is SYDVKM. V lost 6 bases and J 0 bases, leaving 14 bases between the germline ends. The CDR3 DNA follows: TGTGCCAGCAGACTAGGAACTTACGCGAACACCGGGGAGCTGTTTTTT. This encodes CASRLGTYANTGELFF.

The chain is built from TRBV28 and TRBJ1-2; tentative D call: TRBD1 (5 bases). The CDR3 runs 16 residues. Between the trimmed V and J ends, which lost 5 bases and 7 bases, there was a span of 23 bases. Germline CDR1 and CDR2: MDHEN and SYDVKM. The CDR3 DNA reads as TGTGCCAGCAGTCCGCCGACAGAACCCTCACGGGGTGGCTACACCTTC. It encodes CASSPPTEPSRGGYTF.

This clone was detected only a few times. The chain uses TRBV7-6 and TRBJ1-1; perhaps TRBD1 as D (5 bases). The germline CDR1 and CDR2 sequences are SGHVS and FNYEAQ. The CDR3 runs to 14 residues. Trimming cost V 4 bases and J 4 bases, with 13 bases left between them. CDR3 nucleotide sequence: TGTGCCAGCAGCTCCCAGTTTGGGGGCACTGAAGCTTTCTTT. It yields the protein CASSSQFGGTEAFF.

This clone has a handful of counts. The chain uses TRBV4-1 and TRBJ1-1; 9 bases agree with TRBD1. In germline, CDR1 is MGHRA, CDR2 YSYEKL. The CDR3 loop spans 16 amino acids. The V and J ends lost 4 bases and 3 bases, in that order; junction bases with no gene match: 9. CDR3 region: CASSRGRRQGDTEAFF. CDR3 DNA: TGCGCCAGCAGCCGAGGCCGGCGACAGGGGGACACTGAAGCTTTCTTT.

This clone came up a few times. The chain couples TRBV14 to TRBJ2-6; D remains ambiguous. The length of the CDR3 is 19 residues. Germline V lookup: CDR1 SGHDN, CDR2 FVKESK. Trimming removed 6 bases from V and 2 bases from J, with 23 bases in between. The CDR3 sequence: CASSPDTIIPQTGANVLTF. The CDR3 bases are TGTGCCAGCAGTCCTGACACGATCATTCCACAAACTGGGGCCAACGTCCTGACTTTC.

The CDR3 coding sequence is TGTGCCAGCAGCTTAAGGACTAGCGGGCTCTACGAGCAGTACTTC. Its protein product is CASSLRTSGLYEQYF. This chain links TRBV5-6 with TRBJ2-7; TRBD2 matches at 11 bases. The CDR3 extends over 15 amino acids. V lost 2 bases and J lost 3; bases outside the gene matches: 4. Germline assignment: CDR1 SGHDT and CDR2 YYEEEE. Full variable domain (missing parts from reference TRBV5-6 and TRBJ2-7): DAGVTQSPTHLIKTRGQQVTLRCSPKSGHDTVSWYQQALGQGPQFIFQYYEEEERQRGNFPDRFSGHQFPNYSSELNVNALLLGDSALYLCASSLRTSGLYEQYFGPGTRLTVT.

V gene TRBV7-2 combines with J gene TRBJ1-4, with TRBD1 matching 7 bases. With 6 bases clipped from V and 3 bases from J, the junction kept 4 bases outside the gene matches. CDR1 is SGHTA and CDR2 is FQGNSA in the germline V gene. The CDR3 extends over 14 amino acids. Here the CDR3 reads CASRKGTANEKLFF. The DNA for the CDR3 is TGTGCCAGCAGGAAGGGGACAGCTAATGAAAAACTGTTTTTT. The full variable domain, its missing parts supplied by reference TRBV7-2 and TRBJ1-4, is GAGVSQSPSNKVTEKGKDVELRCDPISGHTALYWYRQSLGQGLEFLIYFQGNSAPDKSGLPSDRFSAERTGGSVSTLTIQRTQQEDSAVYLCASRKGTANEKLFFGSGTQLSVL.

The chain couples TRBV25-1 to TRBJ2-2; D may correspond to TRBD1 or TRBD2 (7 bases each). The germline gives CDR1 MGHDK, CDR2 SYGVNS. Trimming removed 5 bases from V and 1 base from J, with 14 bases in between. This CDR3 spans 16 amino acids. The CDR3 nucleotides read TGTGCCAGCAGTCCGCAGGGGGGGCGGAACACCGGGGAGCTGTTTTTT. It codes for CASSPQGGRNTGELFF. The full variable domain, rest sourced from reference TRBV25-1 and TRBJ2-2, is EADIYQTPRYLVIGTGKKITLECSQTMGHDKMYWYQQDPGMELHLIHYSYGVNSTEKGDLSSESTVSRIRTEHFPLTLESARPSHTSQYLCASSPQGGRNTGELFFGEGSRLTVL.

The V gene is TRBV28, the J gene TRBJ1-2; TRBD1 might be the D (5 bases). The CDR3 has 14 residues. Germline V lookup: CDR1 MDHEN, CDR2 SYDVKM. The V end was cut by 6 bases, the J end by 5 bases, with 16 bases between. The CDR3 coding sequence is TGTGCCAGCAGGCTTCAGGGAGTGGATTATGGCTACACCTTC. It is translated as CASRLQGVDYGYTF.

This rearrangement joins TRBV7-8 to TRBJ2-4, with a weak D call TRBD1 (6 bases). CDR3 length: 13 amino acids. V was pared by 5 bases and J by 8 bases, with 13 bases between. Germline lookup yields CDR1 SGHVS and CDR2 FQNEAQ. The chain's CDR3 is CASSTGPEDIQYF. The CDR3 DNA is TGTGCCAGCAGCACAGGGCCCGAGGACATTCAGTACTTC.

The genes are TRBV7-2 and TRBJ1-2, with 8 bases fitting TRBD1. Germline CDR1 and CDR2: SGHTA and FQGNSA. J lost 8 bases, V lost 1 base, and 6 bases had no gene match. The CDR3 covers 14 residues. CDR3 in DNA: TGTGCCAGCAGCTTAGACCAGGGGGCGGAAGGCTACACCTTC. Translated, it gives CASSLDQGAEGYTF.

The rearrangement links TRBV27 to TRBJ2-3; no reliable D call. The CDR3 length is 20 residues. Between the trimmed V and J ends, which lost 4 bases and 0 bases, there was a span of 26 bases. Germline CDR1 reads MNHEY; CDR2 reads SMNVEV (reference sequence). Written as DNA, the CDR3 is TGTGCCAGCAGTTCCAAAGTCGGGCGGAGTGACCTCGTAAGCACAGATACGCAGTATTTT. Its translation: CASSSKVGRSDLVSTDTQYF.

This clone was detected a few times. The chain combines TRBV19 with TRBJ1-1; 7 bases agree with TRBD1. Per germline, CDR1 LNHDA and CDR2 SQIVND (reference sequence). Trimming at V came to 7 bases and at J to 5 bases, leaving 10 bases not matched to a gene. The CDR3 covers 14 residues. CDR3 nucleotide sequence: TGTGCCAGTACCGGCTTACAGGGGCAGACTGAAGCTTTCTTT. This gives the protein CASTGLQGQTEAFF.

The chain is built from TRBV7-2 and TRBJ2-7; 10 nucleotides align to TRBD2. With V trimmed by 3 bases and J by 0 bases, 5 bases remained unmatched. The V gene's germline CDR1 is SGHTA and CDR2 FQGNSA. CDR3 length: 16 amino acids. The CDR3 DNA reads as TGTGCCAGCAGCTTCCTAGCGGGAGAGGGCTCCTACGAGCAGTACTTC. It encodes CASSFLAGEGSYEQYF.

CDR3 region: CASSPGVVVGTQYF. As DNA, the CDR3 is TGTGCCAGCAGCCCGGGCGTTGTGGTTGGGACGCAGTATTTT. The rearrangement links TRBV7-9 to TRBJ2-3; D is undetermined. Per the germline V gene, CDR1 is SEHNR and CDR2 is FQNEAQ (reference sequence). With 5 bases removed from V and 9 bases from J, the gap between germline ends came to 18 bases. The CDR3 covers 14 residues.

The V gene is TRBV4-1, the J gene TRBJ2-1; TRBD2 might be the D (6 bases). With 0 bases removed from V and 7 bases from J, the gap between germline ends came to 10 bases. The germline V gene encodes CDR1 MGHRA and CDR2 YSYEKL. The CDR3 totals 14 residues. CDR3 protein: CASSQETSRNEQFF. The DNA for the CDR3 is TGCGCCAGCAGCCAAGAAACTAGCCGAAATGAGCAGTTCTTC.

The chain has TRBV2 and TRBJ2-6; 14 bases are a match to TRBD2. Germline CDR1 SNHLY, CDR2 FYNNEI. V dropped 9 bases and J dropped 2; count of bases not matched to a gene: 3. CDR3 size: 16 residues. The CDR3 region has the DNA TGTGCCAGAGGGACTAGCGGGAGCGCTGGGGCCAACGTCCTGACTTTC. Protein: CARGTSGSAGANVLTF.

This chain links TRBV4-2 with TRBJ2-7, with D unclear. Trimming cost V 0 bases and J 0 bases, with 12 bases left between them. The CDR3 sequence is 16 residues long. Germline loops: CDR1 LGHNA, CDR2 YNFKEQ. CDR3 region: CASSQDLAATSYEQYF. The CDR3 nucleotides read TGTGCCAGCAGCCAAGATTTGGCAGCCACCTCCTACGAGCAGTACTTC.

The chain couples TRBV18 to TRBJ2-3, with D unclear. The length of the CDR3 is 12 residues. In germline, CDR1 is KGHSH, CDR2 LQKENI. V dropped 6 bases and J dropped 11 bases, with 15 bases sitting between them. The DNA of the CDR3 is TGTGCCAGCTCGCAAGACCGGGCCATGCAGTATTTT. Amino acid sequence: CASSQDRAMQYF. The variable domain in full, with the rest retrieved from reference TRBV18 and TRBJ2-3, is NAGVMQNPRHLVRRRGQEARLRCSPMKGHSHVYWYRQLPEEGLKFMVYLQKENIIDESGMPKERFSAEFPKEGPSILRIQQVVRGDSAAYFCASSQDRAMQYFGPGTRLTVL.

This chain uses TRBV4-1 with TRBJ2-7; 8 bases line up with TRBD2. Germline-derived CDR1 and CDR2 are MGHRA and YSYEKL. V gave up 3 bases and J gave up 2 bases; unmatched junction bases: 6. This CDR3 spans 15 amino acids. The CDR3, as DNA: TGCGCCAGCAGCCAGCCCACTAGCGGCACCTACGAGCAGTACTTC. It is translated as CASSQPTSGTYEQYF.

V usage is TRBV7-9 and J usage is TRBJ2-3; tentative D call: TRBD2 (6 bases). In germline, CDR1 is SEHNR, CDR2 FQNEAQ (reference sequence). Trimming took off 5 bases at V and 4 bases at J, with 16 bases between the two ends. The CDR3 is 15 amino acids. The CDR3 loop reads CASSRSGYGPDTQYF. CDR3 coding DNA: TGTGCCAGCAGCCGAAGCGGGTACGGGCCAGATACGCAGTATTTT.

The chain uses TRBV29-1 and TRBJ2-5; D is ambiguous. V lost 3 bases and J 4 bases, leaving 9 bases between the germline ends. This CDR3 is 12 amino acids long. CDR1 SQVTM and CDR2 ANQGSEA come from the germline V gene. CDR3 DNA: TGCAGCGTTGATGAGGATGGAGAGACCCAGTACTTC. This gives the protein CSVDEDGETQYF.

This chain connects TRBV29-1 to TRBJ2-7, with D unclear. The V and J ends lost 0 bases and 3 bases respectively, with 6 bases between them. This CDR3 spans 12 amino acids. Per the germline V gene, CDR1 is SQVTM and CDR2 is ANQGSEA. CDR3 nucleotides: TGCAGCGTTGAAGATTCCCTCTACGAGCAGTACTTC. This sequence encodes CSVEDSLYEQYF.

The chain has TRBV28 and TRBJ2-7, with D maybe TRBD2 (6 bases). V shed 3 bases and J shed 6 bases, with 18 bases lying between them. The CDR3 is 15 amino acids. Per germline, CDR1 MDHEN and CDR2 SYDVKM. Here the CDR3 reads CASSFGGAELAEQYF. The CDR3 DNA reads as TGTGCCAGCAGTTTCGGAGGGGCGGAGCTCGCCGAGCAGTACTTC. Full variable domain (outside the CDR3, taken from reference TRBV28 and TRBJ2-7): DVKVTQSSRYLVKRTGEKVFLECVQDMDHENMFWYRQDPGLGLRLIYFSYDVKMKEKGDIPEGYSVSREKKERFSLILESASTNQTSMYLCASSFGGAELAEQYFGPGTRLTVT.

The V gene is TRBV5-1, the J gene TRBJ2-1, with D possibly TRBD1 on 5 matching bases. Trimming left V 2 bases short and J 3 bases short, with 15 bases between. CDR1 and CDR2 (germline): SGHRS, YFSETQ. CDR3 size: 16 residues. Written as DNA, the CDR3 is TGCGCCAGCAGCTTAGGCCCAGGGCAAGGCTACAATGAGCAGTTCTTC. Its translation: CASSLGPGQGYNEQFF.